This passage covers 29 T cell receptor beta chains from one sample sequenced in a study of human T cells and chemical hapten exposure. TCRdb called the RACE reads again in MiXCR, with one record for every CDR3 protein. The table has 110,000 to 150,000 distinct CDR3 sequences, over 9.5% seen once. Time point here: patch test 2, 6 weeks after DPC sensitization. Treatment given: therapeutic diphenylcyclopropenone sensitization with weekly scalp DPC. The sample in question was whole blood, obtained in connection with sensitization to the hapten diphenylcyclopropenone (DPC). The receptors originated from a woman aged 45 to 65 with alopecia areata. Some clones in this sample may be carry-over from other donors' samples.

This chain connects TRBV7-8 to TRBJ2-3; D is ambiguous. Trimming pared 2 bases from V and 6 bases from J, leaving 9 bases between. Germline V CDR1 and CDR2: SGHVS, FQNEAQ. The CDR3 has 13 amino acids. CDR3 sequence reads: CASSLTHRDTQYF. In DNA form, the CDR3 reads TGTGCCAGCAGCTTAACACACCGGGATACGCAGTATTTT.

The chain employs TRBV29-1 and TRBJ1-3; D is uncertain. Germline lookup yields CDR1 SQVTM and CDR2 ANQGSEA. V lost 1 base and J lost 2, with 6 bases in between. This CDR3 spans 13 amino acids. Written as DNA, the CDR3 is TGCAGCGTTGAAGGCCTCACTGGAAACACCATATATTTT. It encodes CSVEGLTGNTIYF. Full variable domain (missing parts from reference TRBV29-1 and TRBJ1-3): SAVISQKPSRDICQRGTSLTIQCQVDSQVTMMFWYRQQPGQSLTLIATANQGSEATYESGFVIDKFPISRPNLTFSTLTVSNMSPEDSSIYLCSVEGLTGNTIYFGEGSWLTVV.

This clonotype appeared a few times. J is TRBJ2-2 and V is TRBV7-2; TRBD1 might be the D (6 bases). Germline V gene sequence: CDR1 SGHTA, CDR2 FQGNSA. The CDR3 runs 15 residues. The V and J ends lost 7 bases and 4 bases respectively, with 16 bases between them. The CDR3 nucleotides read TGTGCCAGCACCCCGACAGGCGCGGCCACCGGGGAGCTGTTTTTT. This codes for CASTPTGAATGELFF.

A few counts support this clonotype. The chain carries TRBV18 and TRBJ2-1, with TRBD2 identical over 15 bases. This CDR3 has 19 amino acids. V lost 6 bases and J lost 3; bases outside the gene matches: 12. Germline CDR1 reads KGHSH; CDR2 reads LQKENI. The CDR3 region has the DNA TGTGCCAGCTCTCCTACCCGGACTAGCGGGAGGGCGAGCTACAATGAGCAGTTCTTC. Translated, it gives CASSPTRTSGRASYNEQFF.

This clonotype was seen repeatedly, ten times or more. The V call is TRBV7-2, the J call TRBJ2-7; TRBD1 might be the D (6 bases). V lost 3 bases to trimming and J lost 2 bases, with 14 bases between them. Germline lookup yields CDR1 SGHTA and CDR2 FQGNSA. The CDR3 extends over 15 amino acids. In nucleotides, the CDR3 is TGTGCCAGCAGCTTCAGGGGCGTCGGCCCCTACGAGCAGTACTTC. Its translation is CASSFRGVGPYEQYF.

The rearrangement joins TRBV13 to TRBJ2-7, with 10 bases that match TRBD1. Germline V gene lookup returns CDR1 PRHDT and CDR2 FYEKMQ (reference sequence). The V and J ends lost 4 bases and 3 bases, in that order; junction bases with no gene match: 6. The CDR3 is 15 residues long. The CDR3 region is CASSSGTGEYYEQYF. The CDR3 nucleotides read TGTGCCAGCAGCTCCGGGACAGGGGAGTACTACGAGCAGTACTTC.

This clonotype came up many times. The V and J genes are TRBV20-1 and TRBJ2-1; 8 bases align to TRBD2. This CDR3 spans 14 amino acids. The V gene end was trimmed by 1 base and the J gene end by 4 bases; junction bases not matched to a gene: 3. Looked up from germline, CDR1 is DFQATT and CDR2 is SNEGSKA (reference sequence). CDR3: CSARGTSRYNEQFF. The CDR3 DNA follows: TGCAGTGCTAGAGGGACTAGCAGATACAATGAGCAGTTCTTC.

This clonotype was seen a handful of times. The V call is TRBV27, the J call TRBJ2-2; the D is unclear. CDR3 length: 16 amino acids. Germline CDR1 MNHEY, CDR2 SMNVEV (reference sequence). V lost 4 bases and J 1 base, leaving 13 bases between the germline ends. This chain's CDR3 is CASSYAQAGNTGELFF. The CDR3 DNA follows: TGTGCCAGCAGTTATGCCCAGGCAGGGAACACCGGGGAGCTGTTTTTT.

The table lists this clonotype with many counts. The rearrangement links TRBV7-9 to TRBJ2-3, with unresolved D. Germline V gives CDR1 SEHNR, CDR2 FQNEAQ (reference sequence). V shed 2 bases and J shed 4 bases, with 7 bases lying between them. This CDR3 spans 13 amino acids. The CDR3 DNA follows: TGTGCCAGCAGCTTAACAGTCGCAGATACGCAGTATTTT. Its translation is CASSLTVADTQYF.

Concerning this clonotype: Being one base from a much bigger clone, this may be a read error. This chain uses TRBV10-3 with TRBJ2-7; 9 bases line up with TRBD1. CDR1 is ENHRY, CDR2 SYGVKD, per germline. The CDR3 runs 13 residues. The chain's CDR3 is CVISGQGLHEQYF. CDR3 coding DNA: TGTGTCATCAGTGGACAGGGGCTCCACGAGCAGTACTTC.

This clonotype was seen more than once but under ten times. J is TRBJ2-3 and V is TRBV28; 7 positions match TRBD1. Trimming removed 6 bases from V and 0 bases from J; junction bases left unmatched: 9. The CDR3 has 16 amino acids. Germline loops: CDR1 MDHEN, CDR2 SYDVKM. CDR3 in amino acids: CASSRTGAPSTDTQYF. The CDR3 DNA is TGTGCCAGCAGCCGTACAGGGGCCCCGAGCACAGATACGCAGTATTTT.

This clonotype was observed many times. The V call is TRBV11-2, the J call TRBJ2-2; D is ambiguous. Germline CDR1 is SGHAT and CDR2 is FQNNGV. The CDR3 spans 14 residues. The V end was cut by 7 bases, the J end by 6 bases, with 15 bases between. DNA of the CDR3: TGTGCCAGCATTCCCCTTCGTGGGGCCGGGGAGCTGTTTTTT. It codes for CASIPLRGAGELFF.

The chain employs TRBV29-1 and TRBJ2-7, with D unresolved. The CDR3 sequence is 14 residues long. Trimming left V 4 bases short and J 0 bases short, with 13 bases between. Germline loops: CDR1 SQVTM, CDR2 ANQGSEA. The CDR3 nucleotides are TGCAGCGTTGCCCCGGACCTCAGCTCCTACGAGCAGTACTTC. Its translation: CSVAPDLSSYEQYF.

The sample holds a few counts of this clonotype. The chain combines TRBV5-1 with TRBJ2-1; D is perhaps TRBD2 (5 bases). Looked up from germline, CDR1 is SGHRS and CDR2 is YFSETQ. The CDR3 spans 13 residues. The V and J ends lost 4 bases and 8 bases respectively, with 13 bases between them. The CDR3 bases are TGCGCCAGCAGCGCCCTAGCTCCCCATGAGCAGTTCTTC. This encodes CASSALAPHEQFF.

Comments on this clonotype: Since a much larger clone is just one base distant, this may be a read error. The J gene is TRBJ2-1, the V gene TRBV27; D is possibly TRBD1 or TRBD2 (5 bases each). The V end was cut by 3 bases, the J end by 6 bases, with 15 bases between. In germline, CDR1 is MNHEY, CDR2 SMNVEV (reference sequence). CDR3 length: 15 amino acids. The CDR3 bases are TGTGCCAGCAGTTTGGGACCAGCGTCTAGCAATGAGCAGTTCTTC. Its protein is CASSLGPASSNEQFF.

This clonotype was recorded a few times. The gene calls are TRBV2 and TRBJ2-4; D not certain. The CDR3 loop spans 14 amino acids. The germline V gene has CDR1 SNHLY and CDR2 FYNNEI. The germline V and J ends were trimmed by 3 bases and 0 bases, with 6 bases remaining between them. In nucleotides, the CDR3 is TGTGCCAGCAGTGACGGGCTAGCCAAAAACATTCAGTACTTC. It translates to CASSDGLAKNIQYF. Filled out from reference TRBV2 and TRBJ2-4, the complete variable domain reads EPEVTQTPSHQVTQMGQEVILRCVPISNHLYFYWYRQILGQKVEFLVSFYNNEISEKSEIFDDQFSVERPDGSNFTLKIRSTKLEDSAMYFCASSDGLAKNIQYFGAGTRLSVL.

This clonotype occurred once. This chain joins TRBV7-2 and TRBJ2-1; D uncertain. The ends were cut back, 5 bases at V and 7 bases at J, with 9 bases in the middle. Germline V lookup: CDR1 SGHTA, CDR2 FQGNSA. The CDR3 consists of 12 residues. CDR3 in amino acids: CASSKNGNEQFF. The CDR3 region has the DNA TGTGCCAGCAGCAAAAACGGAAATGAGCAGTTCTTC.

V is TRBV12-3 or TRBV12-4 and J is TRBJ1-2, with 7 nucleotides matching TRBD1. CDR3 length: 12 amino acids. With 5 bases clipped from V and 6 bases from J, the junction kept 3 bases outside the gene matches. In nucleotides, the CDR3 is TGTGCCAGCAGTGGGGGACAGAATGGCTACACCTTC. This gives the protein CASSGGQNGYTF.

This clonotype has a handful of counts. The rearrangement uses TRBV20-1 and TRBJ2-7, with D tentatively TRBD1 (6 bases). V dropped 3 bases and J dropped 7 bases, with 10 bases sitting between them. This CDR3 is built from 11 residues. Germline CDR1 is DFQATT and CDR2 is SNEGSKA (reference sequence). The CDR3 region is CSASYRAEQYF. CDR3 bases: TGCAGTGCTAGTTACAGGGCGGAGCAGTACTTC.

This clonotype was seen a handful of times. V and J are TRBV27 and TRBJ1-2, with 7 bases identical to TRBD1. Losses at the gene ends were 4 bases for V and 1 base for J; bases not matched to a gene: 6. From germline, CDR1 is MNHEY and CDR2 SMNVEV (reference sequence). The CDR3 has 15 amino acids. The CDR3 sequence: CASSSQGQGNYGYTF. CDR3 nucleotides: TGTGCCAGCAGTTCACAGGGGCAGGGTAACTATGGCTACACCTTC.

There are a few counts of this clonotype. The chain recombines TRBV7-9 with TRBJ1-2; D gene unclear. Trimming stripped 0 bases from V and 4 bases from J, with 6 bases between. The CDR3 has 13 amino acids. Germline V lookup: CDR1 SEHNR, CDR2 FQNEAQ (reference sequence). The CDR3 region is CASSLALPYGYTF. The CDR3 DNA follows: TGTGCCAGCAGCTTAGCGCTTCCCTATGGCTACACCTTC.

This clonotype has a handful of counts. The chain couples TRBV4-1 to TRBJ1-4, with TRBD1 identical over 12 bases. V lost 6 bases, J lost 3 bases, and 5 bases stayed unmatched. There are 16 residues in the CDR3. Germline V gives CDR1 MGHRA, CDR2 YSYEKL. CDR3 sequence: CASRPGTGGSNEKLFF. The CDR3 nucleotides are TGCGCCAGCAGGCCCGGGACAGGGGGCTCTAATGAAAAACTGTTTTTT.

This rearrangement joins TRBV13 to TRBJ2-7; 12 bases line up with TRBD2. V lost 5 bases to trimming and J lost 6 bases; unmatched junction nucleotides: 5. The CDR3 length is 14 residues. CDR1 is PRHDT, CDR2 FYEKMQ, per germline (reference sequence). For the CDR3, the DNA is TGTGCCAGCAGCCTACGACTAGCGGGAGCCGAGCAGTACTTC. Translation gives CASSLRLAGAEQYF.

This clonotype was counted ten times or more. The V call is TRBV6-2 or TRBV6-3, the J call TRBJ2-7, with TRBD2 matching over 9 bases. The CDR3 contains 17 residues. Germline lookup yields CDR1 MNHEY and CDR2 SVGEGT. After removal of 2 bases from V and 0 bases from J, the junction contained 8 bases not matched to a gene. DNA of the CDR3: TGTGCCAGCAGTTACCCGTCGACTAGCGGTTTCTCCTACGAGCAGTACTTC. Translation gives CASSYPSTSGFSYEQYF.

This clonotype was counted a few times. The chain couples TRBV27 to TRBJ2-6, with D unresolved. Germline values: CDR1 MNHEY, CDR2 SMNVEV (reference sequence). The CDR3 spans 13 residues. Trimming took off 6 bases at V and 1 base at J, with 4 bases between the two ends. The CDR3, as DNA: TGTGCCAGCAGGATTTCTGGGGCCAACGTCCTGACTTTC. Protein sequence: CASRISGANVLTF.

In DNA form, the CDR3 reads TGTGCCACGGGGTCCGTCGGAAACACCATATATTTT. Translated: CATGSVGNTIYF. The chain carries TRBV6-5 and TRBJ1-3; D is ambiguous. V was pared by 10 bases and J by 4 bases, with 11 bases between. Germline loops: CDR1 MNHEY, CDR2 SVGAGI. There are 12 residues in the CDR3.

A few counts support this clonotype. This rearrangement joins TRBV6-5 to TRBJ2-1, with D possibly matching TRBD2 (5 bases). CDR1 is MNHEY, CDR2 SVGAGI, per germline. V lost 8 bases and J 4 bases, leaving 12 bases between the germline ends. The CDR3 totals 13 residues. Written as DNA, the CDR3 is TGTGCCAGCCTCAAGAGCGGATACAATGAGCAGTTCTTC. Amino acid sequence: CASLKSGYNEQFF.

At least ten counts were recorded for this clonotype. The chain joins TRBV7-9 to TRBJ1-5; 7 nucleotides align to TRBD1. The CDR3 covers 16 residues. V lost 3 bases and J lost 0; bases outside the gene matches: 5. CDR1 is SEHNR, CDR2 FQNEAQ, per germline (reference sequence). In DNA, the CDR3 is TGTGCCAGCAGCTTGGAAGGGGGCCTTAGCAATCAGCCCCAGCATTTT. This translates into CASSLEGGLSNQPQHF.

J is TRBJ2-1 and V is TRBV12-3 or TRBV12-4, with 11 bases that match TRBD2. This CDR3 contains 17 residues. The junction had 15 bases not matched to a gene; V was cut back by 6 bases and J by 8 bases. DNA for the CDR3: TGTGCCAGCAGGGTAGCGGGAGGGCCGGGGTACAATCATGAGCAGTTCTTC. Translating gives CASRVAGGPGYNHEQFF.